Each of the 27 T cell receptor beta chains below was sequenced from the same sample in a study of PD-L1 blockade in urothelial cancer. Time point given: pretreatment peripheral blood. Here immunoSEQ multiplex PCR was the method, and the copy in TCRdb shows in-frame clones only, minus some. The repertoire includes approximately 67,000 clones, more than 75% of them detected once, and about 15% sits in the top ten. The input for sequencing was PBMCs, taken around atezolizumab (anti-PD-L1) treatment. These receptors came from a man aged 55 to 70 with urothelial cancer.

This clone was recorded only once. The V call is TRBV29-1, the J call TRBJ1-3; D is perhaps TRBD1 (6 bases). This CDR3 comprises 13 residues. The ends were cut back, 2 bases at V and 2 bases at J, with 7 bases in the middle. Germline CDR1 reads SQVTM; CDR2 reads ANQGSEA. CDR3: CSVERDTGNTIYF. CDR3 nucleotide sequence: TGCAGCGTTGAAAGGGACACTGGAAACACCATATATTTT.

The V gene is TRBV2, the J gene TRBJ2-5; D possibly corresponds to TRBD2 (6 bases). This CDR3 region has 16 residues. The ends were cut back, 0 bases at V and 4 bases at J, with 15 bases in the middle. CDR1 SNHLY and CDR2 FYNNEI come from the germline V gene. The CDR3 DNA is TGTGCCAGCAGTGAAGCGCTGGCGGGGCGGGGAGAGACCCAGTACTTC. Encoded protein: CASSEALAGRGETQYF.

The CDR3 loop is CASSRRDSYEQYF. The CDR3 DNA follows: TGTGCCAGTAGTAGGCGGGACAGCTACGAGCAGTACTTC. The rearrangement links TRBV19 to TRBJ2-7; D possibly corresponds to TRBD1 (7 bases). Looked up from germline, CDR1 is LNHDA and CDR2 is SQIVND (reference sequence). The V gene lost 4 bases and the J gene lost 3 bases, with 10 bases spanning the gap. The CDR3 consists of 13 residues.

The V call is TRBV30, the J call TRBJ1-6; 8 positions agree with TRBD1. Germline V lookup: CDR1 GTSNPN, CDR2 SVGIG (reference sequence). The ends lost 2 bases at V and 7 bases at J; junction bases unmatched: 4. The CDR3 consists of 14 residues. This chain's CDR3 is CAWSSGQDNSPLHF. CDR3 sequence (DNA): TGTGCCTGGAGTTCGGGACAGGACAATTCACCCCTCCACTTT.

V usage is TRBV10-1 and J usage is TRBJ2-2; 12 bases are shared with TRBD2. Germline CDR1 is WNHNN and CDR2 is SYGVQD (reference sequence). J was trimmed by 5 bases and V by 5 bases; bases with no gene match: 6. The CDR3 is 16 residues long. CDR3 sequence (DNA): TGCGCCAGCAGTTCTAGCGGGGGGGCCGGAACCGGGGAGCTGTTTTTT. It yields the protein CASSSSGGAGTGELFF.

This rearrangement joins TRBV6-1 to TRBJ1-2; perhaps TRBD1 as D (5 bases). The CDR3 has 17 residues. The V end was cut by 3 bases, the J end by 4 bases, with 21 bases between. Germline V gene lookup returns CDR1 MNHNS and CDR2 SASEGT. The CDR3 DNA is TGTGCCAGCAGTGAGGACGGGGGAATAAATGGAATCTATGGCTACACCTTC. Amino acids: CASSEDGGINGIYGYTF.

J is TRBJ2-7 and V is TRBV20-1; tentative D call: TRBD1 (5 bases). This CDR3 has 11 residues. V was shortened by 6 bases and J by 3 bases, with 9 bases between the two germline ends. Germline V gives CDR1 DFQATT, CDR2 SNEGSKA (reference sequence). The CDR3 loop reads CSASRDYEQYF. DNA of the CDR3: TGCAGTGCCTCCAGGGACTACGAGCAGTACTTC.

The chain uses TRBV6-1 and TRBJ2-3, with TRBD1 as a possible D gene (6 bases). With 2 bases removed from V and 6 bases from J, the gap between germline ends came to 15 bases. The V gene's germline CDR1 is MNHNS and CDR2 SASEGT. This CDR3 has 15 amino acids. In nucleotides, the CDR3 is TGTGCCAGCAGTGAAACCAGGGGAGACTTGGATACGCAGTATTTT. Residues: CASSETRGDLDTQYF.

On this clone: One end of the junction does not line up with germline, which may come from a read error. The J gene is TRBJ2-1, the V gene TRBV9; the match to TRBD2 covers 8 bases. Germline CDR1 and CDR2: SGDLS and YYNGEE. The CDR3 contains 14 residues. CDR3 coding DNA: TGTGCCAGCAGCGTAGAGGAAGGACTAGCTGGACCAATCTTC. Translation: CASSVEEGLAGPIF.

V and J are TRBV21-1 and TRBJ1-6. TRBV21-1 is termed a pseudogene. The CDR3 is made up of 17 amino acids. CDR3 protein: CASSKWGGAPPNSPLHF. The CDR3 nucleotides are TGTGCCAGCAGCAAATGGGGGGGGGCGCCGCCGAATTCACCCCTCCACTTT.

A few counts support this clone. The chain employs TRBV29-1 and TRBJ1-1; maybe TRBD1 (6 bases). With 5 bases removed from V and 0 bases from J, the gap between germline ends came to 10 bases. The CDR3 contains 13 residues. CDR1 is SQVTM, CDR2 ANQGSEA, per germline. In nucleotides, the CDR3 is TGCAGCGTTTCAAGGGGGATGAACACTGAAGCTTTCTTT. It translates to CSVSRGMNTEAFF.

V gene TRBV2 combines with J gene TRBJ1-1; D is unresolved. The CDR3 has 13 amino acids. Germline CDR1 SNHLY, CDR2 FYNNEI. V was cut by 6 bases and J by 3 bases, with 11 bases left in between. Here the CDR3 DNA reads TGTGCCAGCAGCCTGCGGTTGGACACTGAAGCTTTCTTT. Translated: CASSLRLDTEAFF.

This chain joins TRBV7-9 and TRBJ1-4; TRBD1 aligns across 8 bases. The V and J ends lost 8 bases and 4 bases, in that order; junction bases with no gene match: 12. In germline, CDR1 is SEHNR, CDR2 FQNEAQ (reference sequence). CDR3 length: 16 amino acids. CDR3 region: CASARQGAQSNEKLFF. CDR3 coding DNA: TGTGCCAGCGCTCGGCAGGGGGCGCAAAGTAATGAAAAACTGTTTTTT.

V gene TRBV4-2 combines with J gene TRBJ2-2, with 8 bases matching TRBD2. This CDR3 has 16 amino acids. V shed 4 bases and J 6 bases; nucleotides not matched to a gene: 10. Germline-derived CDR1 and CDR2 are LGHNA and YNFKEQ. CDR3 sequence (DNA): TGTGCCAGCAGCCCCCCGGGGGGGCCGGATCCCGGGGAGCTGTTTTTT. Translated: CASSPPGGPDPGELFF.

The CDR3 spells CASSLGRFQETQYF. CDR3 DNA: TGTGCCAGCAGCTTAGGCAGGTTCCAAGAGACCCAGTACTTC. The genes are TRBV7-9 and TRBJ2-5; D gene uncertain. Germline assignment: CDR1 SEHNR and CDR2 FQNEAQ (reference sequence). The V and J ends lost 1 base and 1 base respectively, with 7 bases between them. The CDR3 has 14 amino acids.

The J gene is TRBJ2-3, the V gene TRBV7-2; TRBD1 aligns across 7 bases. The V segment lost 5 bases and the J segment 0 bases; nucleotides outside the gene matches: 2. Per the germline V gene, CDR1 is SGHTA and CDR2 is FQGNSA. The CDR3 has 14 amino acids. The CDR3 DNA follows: TGTGCCAGCAGCCCGACAGGGAGCACAGATACGCAGTATTTT. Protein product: CASSPTGSTDTQYF.

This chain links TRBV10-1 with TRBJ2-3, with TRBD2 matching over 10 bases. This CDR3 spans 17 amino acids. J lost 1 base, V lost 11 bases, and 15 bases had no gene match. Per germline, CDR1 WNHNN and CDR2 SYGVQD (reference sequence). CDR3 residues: CASPAASGGACTDTQYF. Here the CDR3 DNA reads TGCGCCTCCCCCGCGGCTAGCGGGGGCGCCTGCACAGATACGCAGTATTTT.

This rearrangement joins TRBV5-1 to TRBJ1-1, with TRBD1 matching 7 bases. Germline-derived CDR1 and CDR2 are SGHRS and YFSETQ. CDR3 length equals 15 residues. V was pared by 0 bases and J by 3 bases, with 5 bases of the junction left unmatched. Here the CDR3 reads CASSLDGQDYTEAFF. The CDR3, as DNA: TGCGCCAGCAGCTTGGATGGACAGGACTACACTGAAGCTTTCTTT.

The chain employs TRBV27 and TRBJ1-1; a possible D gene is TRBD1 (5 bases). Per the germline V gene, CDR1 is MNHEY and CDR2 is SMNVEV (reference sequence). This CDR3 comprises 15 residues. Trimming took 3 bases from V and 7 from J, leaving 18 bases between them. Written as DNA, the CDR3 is TGTGCCAGCAGTTTCCTGTACAGGTTGGAGAGTGAAGCTTTCTTT. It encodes CASSFLYRLESEAFF.

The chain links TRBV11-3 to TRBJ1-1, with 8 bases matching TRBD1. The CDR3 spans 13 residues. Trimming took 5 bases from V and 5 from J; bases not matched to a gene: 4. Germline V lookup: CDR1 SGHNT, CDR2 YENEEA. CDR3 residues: CASSQDRETEAFF. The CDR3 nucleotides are TGTGCCAGCAGCCAGGACAGGGAAACTGAAGCTTTCTTT.

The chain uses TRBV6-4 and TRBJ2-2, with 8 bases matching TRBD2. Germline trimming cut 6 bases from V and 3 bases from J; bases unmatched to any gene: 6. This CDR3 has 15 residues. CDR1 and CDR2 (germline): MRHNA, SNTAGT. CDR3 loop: CASRPLAADTGELFF. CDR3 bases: TGTGCCAGCAGACCACTAGCGGCGGACACCGGGGAGCTGTTTTTT.

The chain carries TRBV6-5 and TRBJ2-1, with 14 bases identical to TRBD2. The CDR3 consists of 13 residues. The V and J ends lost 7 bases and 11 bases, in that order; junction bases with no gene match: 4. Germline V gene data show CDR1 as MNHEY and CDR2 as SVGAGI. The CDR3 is CASIGTSGGKQFF. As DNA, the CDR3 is TGTGCCAGCATCGGGACTAGCGGGGGCAAGCAGTTCTTC.

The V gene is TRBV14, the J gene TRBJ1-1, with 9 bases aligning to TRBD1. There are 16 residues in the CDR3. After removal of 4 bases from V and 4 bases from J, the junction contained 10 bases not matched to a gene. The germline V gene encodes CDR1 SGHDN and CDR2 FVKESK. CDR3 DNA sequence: TGTGCCAGCAGCCGGTACAGGGGGCGAGGAATCACTGAAGCTTTCTTT. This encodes CASSRYRGRGITEAFF.

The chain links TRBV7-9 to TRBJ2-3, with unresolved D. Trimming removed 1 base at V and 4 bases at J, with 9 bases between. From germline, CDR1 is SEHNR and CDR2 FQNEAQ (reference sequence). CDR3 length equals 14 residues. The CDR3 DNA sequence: TGTGCCAGCAGCTTAGGGGTGGCGGCAGATACGCAGTATTTT. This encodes CASSLGVAADTQYF.

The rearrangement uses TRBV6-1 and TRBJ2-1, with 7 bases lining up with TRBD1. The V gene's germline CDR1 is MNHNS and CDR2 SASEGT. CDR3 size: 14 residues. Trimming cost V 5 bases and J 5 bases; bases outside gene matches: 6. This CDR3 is CASSQGVSNNEQFF. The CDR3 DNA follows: TGTGCCAGCAGTCAGGGGGTTAGCAACAATGAGCAGTTCTTC.

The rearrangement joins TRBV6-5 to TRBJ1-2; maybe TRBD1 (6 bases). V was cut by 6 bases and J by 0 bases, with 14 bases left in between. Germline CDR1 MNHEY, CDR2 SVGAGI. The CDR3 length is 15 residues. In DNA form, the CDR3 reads TGTGCCAGCAGACCGGGGGGCCAATCTAACTATGGCTACACCTTC. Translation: CASRPGGQSNYGYTF.

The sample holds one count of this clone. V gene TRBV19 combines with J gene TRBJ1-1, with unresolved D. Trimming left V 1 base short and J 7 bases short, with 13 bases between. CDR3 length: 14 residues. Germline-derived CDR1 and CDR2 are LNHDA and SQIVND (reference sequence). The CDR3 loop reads CASSIGVAGVEAFF. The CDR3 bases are TGTGCCAGTAGTATAGGGGTCGCCGGGGTTGAAGCTTTCTTT.